This entry features one T cell receptor beta chain sequence. This sample is part of a study of shared clonotypes between healthy human individuals. Study-wide background: The study used three CD4 naive, three CD4 memory, two CD8 naive and one CD8 memory plate per donor.

Produced via immunoSEQ multiplex PCR; TCRdb's table is partial and in-frame only. Found here are about 1.1 million clones, approximately 80% of them singletons; the top ten hold 0.4% to 0.55%. The V end lost 6 bases, the J end lost 0 bases, and 10 bases lay between the germline ends. CDR1 is MNHEY, CDR2 SVGAGI, per germline. This CDR3 contains 14 residues. Sequencing was done on a sample of memory CD4+ T cells from PBMCs. Subset meaning: CD45RA-negative fraction. The chain joins TRBV6-5 to TRBJ2-3, with D perhaps TRBD2 (5 bases). This clonotype was obtained from a man aged 18 to 30 in good health. Some clones in this sample may be carry-over from other donors' samples. For the CDR3, the DNA is TGTGCCAGCAGCAAACGGACTAGCACAGATACGCAGTATTTT. Its translation: CASSKRTSTDTQYF.